This T cell receptor beta chain was found in a study of CD8 T cells in ankylosing spondylitis. The CDR3 has 17 amino acids. V shed 3 bases and J shed 0 bases, with 17 bases lying between them. Germline lookup yields CDR1 SGDLS and CDR2 YYNGEE. Study results and caveats: From matched ankylosing spondylitis synovial fluid, disease-linked clones were reportedly recovered at significantly enriched levels. Roughly 8 highly homologous variants made up a TCR beta motif, and this motif appeared characteristic of ankylosing spondylitis blood.

This clonotype was seen repeatedly, ten times or more. The antigen is not known. In TCRdb, the 5' RACE reads were re-called with MiXCR into one record per CDR3 protein. Among around 490,000 distinct CDR3 sequences, roughly 5.2% were seen once, and the ten largest hold around 3.4%. The rearrangement uses TRBV9 and TRBJ2-3; possible D gene TRBD2, 6 bases. This TCR was recovered from a male donor with ankylosing spondylitis. The sequenced sample consisted of blood, either unsorted or a sorted T cell fraction (not recorded which). The CDR3 here is CASSETGTVTSTDTQYF. CDR3 bases: TGTGCCAGCAGCGAAACCGGGACTGTAACTAGCACAGATACGCAGTATTTT.